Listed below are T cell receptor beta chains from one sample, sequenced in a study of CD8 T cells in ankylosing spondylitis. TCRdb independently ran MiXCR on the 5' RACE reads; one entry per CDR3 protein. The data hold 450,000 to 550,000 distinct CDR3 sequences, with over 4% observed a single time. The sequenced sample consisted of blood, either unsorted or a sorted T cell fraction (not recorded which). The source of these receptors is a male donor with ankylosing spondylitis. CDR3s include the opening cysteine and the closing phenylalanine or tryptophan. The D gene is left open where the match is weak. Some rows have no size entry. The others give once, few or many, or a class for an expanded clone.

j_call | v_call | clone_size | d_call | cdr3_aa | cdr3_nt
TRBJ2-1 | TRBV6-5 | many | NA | CASSYRRGGEQFF | TGTGCCAGCAGTTACCGTCGGGGCGGTGAGCAGTTCTTC
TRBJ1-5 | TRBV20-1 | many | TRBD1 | CSAIQGNSNQPQHF | TGCAGTGCTATACAGGGGAATAGCAATCAGCCCCAGCATTTT
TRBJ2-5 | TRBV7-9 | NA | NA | CASSFYLAGETQYF | TGTGCCAGCAGCTTTTACTTAGCTGGAGAGACCCAGTACTTC
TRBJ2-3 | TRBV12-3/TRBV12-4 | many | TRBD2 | CASSFPGLAGATDTQYF | TGTGCCAGCAGTTTTCCCGGACTAGCGGGGGCCACAGATACGCAGTATTTT
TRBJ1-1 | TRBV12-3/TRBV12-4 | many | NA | CASSFAYTEAFF | TGTGCCAGCAGTTTTGCATACACTGAAGCTTTCTTT
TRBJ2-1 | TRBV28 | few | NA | CASSPRQSYNEQFF | TGTGCCAGCAGCCCGCGGCAGTCCTACAATGAGCAGTTCTTC
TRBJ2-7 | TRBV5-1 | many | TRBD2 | CASSSIAGFSYEQYF | TGCGCCAGCAGCTCCATAGCGGGATTCTCCTACGAGCAGTACTTC
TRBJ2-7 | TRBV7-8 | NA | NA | CASIRTTGSSEQYF | TGTGCCAGCATCCGTACTACAGGGTCCAGCGAGCAGTACTTC
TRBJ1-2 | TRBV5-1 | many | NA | CASSFGPFYGYTF | TGCGCCAGCAGCTTTGGCCCTTTCTATGGCTACACCTTC
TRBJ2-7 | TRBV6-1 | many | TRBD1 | CASRPGQGLVEQYF | TGTGCCAGCAGACCGGGACAGGGACTTGTCGAGCAGTACTTC
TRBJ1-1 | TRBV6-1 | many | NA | CASKEIAVFNQEAFF | TGTGCCAGCAAAGAAATTGCGGTATTTAACCAGGAAGCTTTCTTT
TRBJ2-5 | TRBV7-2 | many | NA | CASSSAPPETQYF | TGTGCCAGCAGCTCTGCCCCCCCGGAGACCCAGTACTTC
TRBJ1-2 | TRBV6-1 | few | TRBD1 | CASSEGQGLYGYTF | TGTGCCAGCAGTGAAGGACAGGGGCTCTATGGCTACACCTTC
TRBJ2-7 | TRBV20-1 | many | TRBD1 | CSARDRGDYEQYF | TGCAGTGCGCGCGACAGGGGGGACTACGAGCAGTACTTC
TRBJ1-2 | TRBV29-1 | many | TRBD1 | CSGSTGDSYGYTF | TGCAGCGGCTCCACAGGGGACTCCTATGGCTACACCTTC
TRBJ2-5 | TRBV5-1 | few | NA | CASSYPGAQETQYF | TGCGCCAGCAGCTACCCGGGAGCACAAGAGACCCAGTACTTC
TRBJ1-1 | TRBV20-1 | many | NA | CSAKDSPNTEAFF | TGCAGTGCTAAAGACAGCCCGAACACTGAAGCTTTCTTT
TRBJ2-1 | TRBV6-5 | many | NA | CATWGWDNEQFF | TGTGCCACCTGGGGATGGGACAATGAGCAGTTCTTC
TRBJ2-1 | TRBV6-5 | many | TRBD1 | CASSSMDRAYNEQFF | TGTGCCAGCAGTTCGATGGACAGGGCCTACAATGAGCAGTTCTTC
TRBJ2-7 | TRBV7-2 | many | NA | CASSPAPARDEQYF | TGTGCCAGCAGCCCAGCCCCGGCGAGGGACGAGCAGTACTTC
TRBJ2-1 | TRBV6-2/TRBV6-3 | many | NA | CASDRDGYNEQFF | TGTGCCAGCGACCGGGACGGGTACAATGAGCAGTTCTTC
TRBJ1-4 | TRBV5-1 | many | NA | CASSPPVSGGEEKLFF | TGCGCCAGCAGTCCACCCGTGTCGGGGGGAGAGGAAAAACTGTTTTTT
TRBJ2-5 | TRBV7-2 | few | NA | CASSLNRAETQYF | TGTGCCAGCAGCCTGAACCGGGCGGAGACCCAGTACTTC
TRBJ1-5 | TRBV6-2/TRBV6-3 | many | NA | CASSYGGGNQPQHF | TGTGCCAGCAGTTACGGGGGGGGAAACCAGCCCCAGCATTTT
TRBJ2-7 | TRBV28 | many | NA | CASSETGTTNSYEQYF | TGTGCCAGCAGCGAGACCGGGACCACCAACTCCTACGAGCAGTACTTC
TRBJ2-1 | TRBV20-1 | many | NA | CSATRPGQQFF | TGCAGTGCTACTAGACCCGGGCAGCAGTTCTTC
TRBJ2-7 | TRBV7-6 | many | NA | CASSSRDTFSYEQYF | TGTGCCAGCAGCTCCCGGGACACCTTCTCCTACGAGCAGTACTTC
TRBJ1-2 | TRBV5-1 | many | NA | CASSLGSSYGYTF | TGCGCCAGCAGCTTGGGCAGCAGCTATGGCTACACCTTC
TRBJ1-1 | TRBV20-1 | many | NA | CSAARVNTEAFF | TGCAGTGCAGCCAGGGTAAACACTGAAGCTTTCTTT
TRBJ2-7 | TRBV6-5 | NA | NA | CASSYPDRLYEQYF | TGTGCCAGCAGTTACCCGGACAGATTATACGAGCAGTACTTC
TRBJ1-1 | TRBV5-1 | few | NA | CASSSFQQNTEAFF | TGCGCCAGCAGCTCCTTTCAGCAGAACACTGAAGCTTTCTTT
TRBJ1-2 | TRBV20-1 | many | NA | CSAQKWESSYGYTF | TGCAGTGCTCAAAAATGGGAATCGAGCTATGGCTACACCTTC
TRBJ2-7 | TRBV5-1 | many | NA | CASSLGGLWDEQYF | TGCGCCAGCAGCTTGGGAGGTCTGTGGGACGAGCAGTACTTC
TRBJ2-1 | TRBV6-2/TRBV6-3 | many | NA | CASSPRGLSSYNEQFF | TGTGCCAGCAGCCCCCGTGGGCTGAGCTCCTACAATGAGCAGTTCTTC
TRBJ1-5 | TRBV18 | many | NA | CASSPRVHF | TGTGCCAGCTCACCACGAGTACATTTT
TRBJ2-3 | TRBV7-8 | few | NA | CASSRTIRDTQYF | TGTGCCAGCAGCCGAACTATAAGGGATACGCAGTATTTT
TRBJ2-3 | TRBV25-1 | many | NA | CASSGGGLLTDTQYF | TGTGCCAGCAGTGGTGGTGGTCTCCTCACAGATACGCAGTATTTT
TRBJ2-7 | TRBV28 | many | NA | CASSPWGTFSYEQYF | TGTGCCAGCAGTCCCTGGGGGACCTTCTCCTACGAGCAGTACTTC
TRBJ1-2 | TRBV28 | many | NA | CASLENYGYTF | TGTGCCAGCCTAGAAAACTATGGCTACACCTTC
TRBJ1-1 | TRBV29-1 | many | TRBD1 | CSIIRTGWNTEAFF | TGCAGCATCATCAGGACAGGGTGGAACACTGAAGCTTTCTTT
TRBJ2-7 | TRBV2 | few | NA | CASRMTDFSYEQYF | TGTGCCAGCAGGATGACTGATTTCTCCTACGAGCAGTACTTC
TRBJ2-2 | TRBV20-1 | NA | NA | CSASEPKDLTGELFF | TGCAGTGCTTCCGAGCCTAAGGATCTTACCGGGGAGCTGTTTTTT
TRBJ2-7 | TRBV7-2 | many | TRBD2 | CASSFSGRASYEQYF | TGTGCCAGCAGTTTTAGCGGGAGGGCCTCATACGAGCAGTACTTC
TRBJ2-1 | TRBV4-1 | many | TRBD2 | CASSQDRSSGNNEQFF | TGCGCCAGCAGCCAAGATCGGTCTAGCGGGAACAATGAGCAGTTCTTC
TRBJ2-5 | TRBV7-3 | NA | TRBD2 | CASSLGSGGVKTQYF | TGTGCCAGCAGCTTGGGTAGCGGGGGTGTCAAGACCCAGTACTTC
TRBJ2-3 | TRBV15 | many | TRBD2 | CATSPGGTDTQYF | TGTGCCACCTCGCCCGGGGGGACAGATACGCAGTATTTT
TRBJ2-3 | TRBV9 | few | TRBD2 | CASSVAPGGPDTQYF | TGTGCCAGCAGCGTAGCACCGGGGGGGCCAGATACGCAGTATTTT
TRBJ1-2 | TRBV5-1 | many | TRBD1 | CASSYSGTGSGYTF | TGCGCCAGCAGCTATTCCGGGACAGGGAGTGGCTACACCTTC
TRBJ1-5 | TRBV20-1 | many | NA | CSARTGNQPQHF | TGCAGTGCTAGAACAGGGAATCAGCCCCAGCATTTT
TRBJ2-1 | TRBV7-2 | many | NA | CASSLFGAPSGNEQFF | TGTGCCAGCAGCCTATTCGGGGCCCCCTCGGGGAATGAGCAGTTCTTC